This T cell receptor beta chain is drawn from a study of blood T cell repertoires in COVID-19. Study context: The samples span acute and convalescent COVID-19 from the United States, Italy and Spain.

The V gene end was trimmed by 2 bases and the J gene end by 8 bases; junction bases not matched to a gene: 14. From germline, CDR1 is KGHDR and CDR2 SFDVKD. The CDR3 loop spans 18 amino acids. Authors' processing steps: Estimation of nucleated cell counts relied on the amplification of reference gene primers. Using immunoSEQ multiplex PCR, the repertoire was profiled, and TCRdb retains in-frame clones only, with some absent. V, J and clone size reflect that table, while D and trimming were determined from the DNA. The sample has approximately 460,000 clones, roughly nine tenths seen once. The chain recombines TRBV24-1 with TRBJ2-2, with TRBD2 matching 9 bases. The clonotype originates from a man aged 18 to 35 with COVID-19, enrolled during active disease. Input material: peripheral blood. CDR3 protein: CATSDWALPGLAKGELFF. CDR3 DNA sequence: TGTGCCACCAGTGATTGGGCACTGCCGGGACTAGCTAAAGGGGAGCTGTTTTTT.